There are a few counts of the clone carrying this T cell receptor (beta chain). The CDR3 is 16 amino acids. CDR1 is SQVTM, CDR2 ANQGSEA, per germline. Deletions cut 6 bases from V and 4 bases from J, with 24 bases between. MiXCR, run by TCRdb on the RT-PCR reads, gives a single entry per CDR3 protein. Of 550,000 to 750,000 distinct CDR3 sequences listed, 12% to 15% were seen once; the top ten hold 3% to 4.5%. The TCR originated in a female donor in good health, serving as a healthy control. Sequencing was done on a sample of memory CD4+ T cells from blood. The chain is built from TRBV29-1 and TRBJ1-1; tentative D call: TRBD1 (5 bases). CDR3 DNA sequence: TGCAGCGTAAAGCCCCCGGGGGTCCGTCAGGTCACTGAAGCTTTCTTT. It codes for CSVKPPGVRQVTEAFF.